Detailed here is one T cell receptor beta chain. Its antigen remains unknown. This sample stems from a study of STAT3 mutations in large granular lymphocyte leukemia. Regarding the study as a whole: In several patients, dominant TCR clone burden exceeded STAT3 mutant burden, suggesting STAT3 mutation arose secondarily. In about 35% of the 18 patients, new TCR clonotypes emerged after therapy. Every T-LGLL patient had at least one immunodominant TCRbeta clonotype.

TCRdb's table, derived via immunoSEQ multiplex PCR, lists solely in-frame clones and lacks some. The data hold under 2,000 clones, with 85% to 90% observed a single time. The receptor comes from a woman aged 40 to 49 with T-cell large granular lymphocyte leukemia. Some clones in this sample may be carry-over from other donors' samples. The sequenced sample was peripheral blood mononuclear cells.

CDR3 bases: TGTGCCAGCAGGGACAGGGCCCCAGATACGCAGTATTTT. This translates into CASRDRAPDTQYF. This rearrangement joins TRBV27 to TRBJ2-3; 8 bases align to TRBD1. This CDR3 contains 13 residues. Trimming removed 6 bases from V and 4 bases from J; junction bases left unmatched: 3. In germline, CDR1 is MNHEY, CDR2 SMNVEV (reference sequence).